The clone carrying this T cell receptor (beta chain) was observed a single time. What it recognizes is unknown. The entry originates in a study of post-analysis software for immune sequencing data. Study-wide findings and caveats: Among four to six TRBV segments more frequent in patients than controls were TRBV5-6, TRBV5-1 and TRBV20-1.

TCR beta cDNA libraries included unique molecular identifiers. MiXCR was run by TCRdb on the PCR reads, yielding one entry per CDR3 protein. The repertoire holds hundreds of thousands of distinct CDR3 sequences, around 53% seen once, with approximately 4.4% in the top ten. Per germline, CDR1 MGHRA and CDR2 YSYEKL. V was cut by 0 bases and J by 2 bases, with 7 bases left in between. This CDR3 is 14 amino acids long. The sequence derives from a girl aged 10 to 17 with multiple sclerosis. The chain carries TRBV4-1 and TRBJ2-5; D ambiguous. The source material was blood. CDR3 residues: CASSQERMQETQYF. The DNA for the CDR3 is TGCGCCAGCAGCCAAGAGCGCATGCAAGAGACCCAGTACTTC.